This TCR beta chain comes out of a study of cytomegalovirus exposure and HLA in healthy donors. On the study more broadly: Genotyping of hundreds of donors showed that about 83% belonged to the Caucasian-associated ancestry cluster.

Germline V lookup: CDR1 LGHNA, CDR2 YNFKEQ. Trimming removed 4 bases at V and 6 bases at J, with 13 bases between. This CDR3 contains 14 residues. Concerning this clone: The antigen is undetermined.

PCR primers comprised 60 Vbeta and 13 Jbeta primers. Sequencing was performed with immunoSEQ multiplex PCR; in TCRdb, only in-frame clones are kept and a portion is missing. The table has around 91,000 clones, 64% seen once. Points from the study as a whole: Reported performance of the classifier showed diagnosis of cytomegalovirus status with high specificity and sensitivity.

This TCR was sampled from a man in his 60s in good health and CMV-seronegative. The specimen sequenced was PBMCs. The chain has TRBV4-2 and TRBJ1-5; tentative D call: TRBD1 (6 bases). CDR3 sequence reads: CASSLRTAGQPQHF. In DNA form, the CDR3 reads TGTGCCAGCAGCCTTAGGACAGCAGGTCAGCCCCAGCATTTT.